This T cell receptor (beta chain) came from a study of control samples from healthy donors and cancer patients. The germline gives CDR1 LNHDA, CDR2 SQIVND (reference sequence). V was trimmed by 5 bases and J by 2 bases, leaving 13 bases between them. The CDR3 runs to 15 residues. Data came from immunoSEQ multiplex PCR; TCRdb stores just in-frame clones and leaves some out. The sample shows 150,000 to 200,000 clones, about 94% of them seen only once. The chain links TRBV19 to TRBJ1-3; no clear D. The specimen sequenced was blood. This clonotype was sampled from a woman aged 40 to 50 in good health. The CDR3 reads CASSQDVQAGNTIYF. CDR3 nucleotides: TGTGCCAGTAGTCAAGACGTTCAGGCTGGAAACACCATATATTTT.